This T cell receptor beta chain was recovered during a study of CD8 T cells in Susac syndrome. It was with random hexamers that roughly 0.45 to 1 ug RNA was reverse transcribed. An immunoSEQ multiplex PCR amplified TCR beta CDR3 over 54 Vbeta and 13 Jbeta. TCRdb reprocessed the immunoSEQ multiplex PCR reads with MiXCR, giving one entry per CDR3 protein. The data hold around 300,000 distinct CDR3 sequences, with about 90% observed a single time. Trimming removed 6 bases at V and 4 bases at J, with 13 bases between. Germline CDR1 and CDR2: MNHEY and SVGEGT. This CDR3 spans 13 amino acids. CD8+ and CD4+ T cells from blood underwent TCR beta sequencing. Purification of the CD8+ and CD4+ T cells relied on negative isolation, and TEMRA cells underwent FACS enrichment.

The chain employs TRBV6-2 or TRBV6-3 and TRBJ2-7; the D is unclear. The sample was CD4+ T cells from PBMCs. The TCR was taken from a human donor with multiple sclerosis. CDR3 loop: CASSPISFYEQYF. For the CDR3, the DNA is TGTGCCAGCAGCCCCATCTCCTTTTACGAGCAGTACTTC.